This T cell receptor (beta chain) was observed in a study of blood T cell repertoires in COVID-19. About the research overall: Both acute and convalescent COVID-19 samples were obtained from the United States, Italy and Spain. In each case, the material was cDNA or gDNA derived from T cells, B-cell-depleted T cells, or PBMCs.

The CDR3 sequence is 15 residues long. Trimming removed 6 bases from V and 4 bases from J; junction bases left unmatched: 7. Germline CDR1 MNHEY, CDR2 SVGAGI. In the original analysis: Amplification of reference gene primers was used by the study to estimate nucleated cell counts. Method: immunoSEQ multiplex PCR; TCRdb's copy keeps in-frame clones and lacks some. The D gene and trimming were derived from the DNA, and the V and J assignments and clone size from that table. Of tens of thousands of clones listed, approximately 81% are singletons. This clone was observed a single time. Those enrolled, adults aged roughly 18 to 95 years, came from about two dozen US areas.

The chain combines TRBV6-5 with TRBJ2-7; 12 nucleotides align to TRBD2. Sequenced material: PBMCs or T cells enriched from blood (not recorded which). This TCR was recovered from a middle-aged woman with acute COVID-19. The CDR3, as DNA: TGTGCCAGCAGAAGACTAGCGGGAGAGGAGTACGAGCAGTACTTC. Translation: CASRRLAGEEYEQYF.